The 10 T cell receptor beta chains listed next were all sequenced from one sample in a study of PD-1 blockade in classical Hodgkin lymphoma. Time point noted: newly diagnosed, previously untreated cHL patient sample. Thawed PBMCs underwent magnetic negative selection to obtain purified CD8+ T cells. Only in-frame clones appear in the TCRdb table, and some are missing; sequencing was by immunoSEQ multiplex PCR. The sample includes about 21,000 clones, approximately 90% of them seen just once. The specimen was CD8+ T cells from blood. These receptor sequences come from a human donor with classical Hodgkin lymphoma.

The rearrangement uses TRBV7-9 and TRBJ2-3, with TRBD1 as a possible D gene (6 bases). The ends were cut back, 5 bases at V and 2 bases at J, with 14 bases in the middle. Germline assignment: CDR1 SEHNR and CDR2 FQNEAQ (reference sequence). CDR3 length: 15 residues. CDR3 DNA sequence: TGTGCCAGCAGCGAAATAACAGGGACCACAGATACGCAGTATTTT. Translating it yields CASSEITGTTDTQYF.

The V gene is TRBV4-2, the J gene TRBJ1-6; D remains unclear. This CDR3 has 16 amino acids. Germline V gene data show CDR1 as LGHNA and CDR2 as YNFKEQ. V shed 4 bases and J shed 9 bases, with 19 bases lying between them. The CDR3 loop reads CASSPDQYLVRSPLHF. The CDR3 DNA is TGTGCCAGCAGCCCTGACCAATACCTCGTTCGTTCACCCCTCCACTTT.

This clone showed up just once. This chain links TRBV27 with TRBJ2-1; 13 bases agree with TRBD2. The CDR3 has 17 residues. CDR1 MNHEY and CDR2 SMNVEV come from the germline V gene (reference sequence). The V segment lost 6 bases and the J segment 9 bases; nucleotides outside the gene matches: 14. The CDR3 nucleotides are TGTGCCAGCAGACGGATAAAACTAGCGGGGGGGTGGAGTGAGCAGTTCTTC. This encodes CASRRIKLAGGWSEQFF.

This clone was recorded once. This chain uses TRBV5-8 with TRBJ1-4; 7 bases are a match to TRBD1. Germline V lookup: CDR1 SGHTS, CDR2 YDEGEE. CDR3 size: 15 residues. After removal of 3 bases from V and 8 bases from J, the junction contained 10 bases not matched to a gene. CDR3 coding DNA: TGTGCCAGCAGCTGGGGGGTTACAGGGGACGAAAAACTGTTTTTT. It is translated as CASSWGVTGDEKLFF.

V gene TRBV7-6 combines with J gene TRBJ2-1; TRBD1 might be the D (5 bases). Germline V lookup: CDR1 SGHVS, CDR2 FNYEAQ. The germline V and J ends were trimmed by 3 bases and 3 bases, with 27 bases remaining between them. This CDR3 is built from 20 residues. Here the CDR3 reads CASSFGPLGSDTVHYNEQFF. CDR3 coding DNA: TGTGCCAGCAGCTTCGGCCCCTTGGGCTCGGACACCGTACACTACAATGAGCAGTTCTTC.

The V call is TRBV5-6, the J call TRBJ2-7; 7 bases align to TRBD1. The germline V gene encodes CDR1 SGHDT and CDR2 YYEEEE. V dropped 0 bases and J dropped 1; count of bases not matched to a gene: 4. This CDR3 has 15 residues. CDR3 in amino acids: CASSLGTGISYEQYF. The CDR3 DNA reads as TGTGCCAGCAGCTTGGGGACAGGAATATCCTACGAGCAGTACTTC.

The rearrangement joins TRBV10-3 to TRBJ2-1; 8 bases fit TRBD1. CDR3 length equals 17 residues. J was trimmed by 6 bases and V by 6 bases; bases with no gene match: 16. The germline gives CDR1 ENHRY, CDR2 SYGVKD. CDR3: CAIRGTGPNLGGNEQFF. The CDR3 DNA sequence: TGTGCCATCAGGGGGACAGGTCCCAACCTGGGAGGCAATGAGCAGTTCTTC.

There are a few counts of this clone. The rearrangement joins TRBV7-9 to TRBJ1-1; D remains ambiguous. Per the germline V gene, CDR1 is SEHNR and CDR2 is FQNEAQ (reference sequence). CDR3 size: 12 residues. The V gene lost 2 bases and the J gene lost 1 base, with 2 bases spanning the gap. CDR3 bases: TGTGCCAGCAGCTTACAGAACACTGAAGCTTTCTTT. Translation gives CASSLQNTEAFF.

The J gene is TRBJ2-7, the V gene TRBV5-1; D uncertain. V was clipped by 4 bases and J by 0 bases, with 14 bases between them. Germline CDR1 is SGHRS and CDR2 is YFSETQ. The CDR3 totals 15 residues. As DNA, the CDR3 is TGCGCCAGCAGCCATAGGACGCCGAGCTCCTACGAGCAGTACTTC. Translating it yields CASSHRTPSSYEQYF.

The chain links TRBV4-3 to TRBJ2-1, with 8 bases identical to TRBD2. Trimming took 1 base from V and 7 from J; bases not matched to a gene: 6. Germline assignment: CDR1 LGHNA and CDR2 YSLEER. The CDR3 runs 15 residues. The CDR3 sequence is CASSQGDLAGNEQFF. The CDR3 coding sequence is TGCGCCAGCAGCCAAGGGGACTTAGCGGGGAATGAGCAGTTCTTC.